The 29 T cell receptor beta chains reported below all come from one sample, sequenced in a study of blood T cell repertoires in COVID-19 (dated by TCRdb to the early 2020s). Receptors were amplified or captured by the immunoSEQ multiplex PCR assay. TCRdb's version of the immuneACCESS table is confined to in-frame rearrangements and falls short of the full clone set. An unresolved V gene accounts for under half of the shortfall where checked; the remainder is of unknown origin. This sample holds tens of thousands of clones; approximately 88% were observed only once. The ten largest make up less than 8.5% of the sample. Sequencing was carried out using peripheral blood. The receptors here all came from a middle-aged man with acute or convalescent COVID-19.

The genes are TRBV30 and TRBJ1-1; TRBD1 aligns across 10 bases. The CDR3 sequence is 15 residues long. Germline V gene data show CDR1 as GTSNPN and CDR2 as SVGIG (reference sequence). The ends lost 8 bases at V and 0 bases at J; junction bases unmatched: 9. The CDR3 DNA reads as TGTGCCCGTAGGACAGGGGGGCGAATGAACACTGAAGCTTTCTTT. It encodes CARRTGGRMNTEAFF.

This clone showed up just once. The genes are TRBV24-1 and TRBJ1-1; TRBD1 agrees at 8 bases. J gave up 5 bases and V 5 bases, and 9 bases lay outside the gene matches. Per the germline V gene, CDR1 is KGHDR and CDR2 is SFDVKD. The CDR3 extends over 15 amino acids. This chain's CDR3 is CATSGQGKMGTEAFF. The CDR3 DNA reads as TGTGCCACCAGTGGACAGGGGAAGATGGGGACTGAAGCTTTCTTT.

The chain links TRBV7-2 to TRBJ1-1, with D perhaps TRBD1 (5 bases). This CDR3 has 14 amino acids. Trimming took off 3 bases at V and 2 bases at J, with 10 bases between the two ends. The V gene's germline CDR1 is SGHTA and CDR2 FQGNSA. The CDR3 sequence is CASSFQGRNTEAFF. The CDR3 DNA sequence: TGTGCCAGCAGCTTTCAGGGCCGCAACACTGAAGCTTTCTTT.

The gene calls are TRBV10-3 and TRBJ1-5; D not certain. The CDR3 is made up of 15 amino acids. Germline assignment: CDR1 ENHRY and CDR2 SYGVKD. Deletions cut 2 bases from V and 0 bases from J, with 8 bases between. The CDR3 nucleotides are TGTGCCATCAGTGAGACAGCATATAGCAATCAGCCCCAGCATTTT. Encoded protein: CAISETAYSNQPQHF.

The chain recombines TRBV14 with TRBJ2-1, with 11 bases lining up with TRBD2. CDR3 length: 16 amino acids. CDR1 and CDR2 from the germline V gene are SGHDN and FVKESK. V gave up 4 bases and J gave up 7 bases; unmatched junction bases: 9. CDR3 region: CASSPILAGVRNEQFF. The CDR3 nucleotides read TGTGCCAGCAGCCCGATACTAGCGGGAGTAAGGAATGAGCAGTTCTTC.

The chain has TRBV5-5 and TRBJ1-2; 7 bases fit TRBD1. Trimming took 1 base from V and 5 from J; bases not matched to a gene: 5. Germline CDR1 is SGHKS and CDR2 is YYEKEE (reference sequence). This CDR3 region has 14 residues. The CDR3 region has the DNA TGTGCCAGCAGCTTGCGGGACAGCTCTTATGGCTACACCTTC. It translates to CASSLRDSSYGYTF. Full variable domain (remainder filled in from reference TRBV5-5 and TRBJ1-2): DAGVTQSPTHLIKTRGQQVTLRCSPISGHKSVSWYQQVLGQGPQFIFQYYEKEERGRGNFPDRFSARQFPNYSSELNVNALLLGDSALYLCASSLRDSSYGYTFGSGTRLTVV.

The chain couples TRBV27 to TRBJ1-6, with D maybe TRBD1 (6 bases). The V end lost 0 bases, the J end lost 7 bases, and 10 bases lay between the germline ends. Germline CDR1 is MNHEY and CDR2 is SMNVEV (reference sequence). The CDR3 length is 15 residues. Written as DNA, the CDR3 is TGTGCCAGCAGTTTATCATCAGGGGAGAATTCACCCCTCCACTTT. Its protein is CASSLSSGENSPLHF.

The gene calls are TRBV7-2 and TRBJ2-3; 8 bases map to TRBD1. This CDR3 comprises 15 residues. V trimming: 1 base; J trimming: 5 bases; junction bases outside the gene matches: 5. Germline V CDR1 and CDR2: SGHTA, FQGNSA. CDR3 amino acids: CASSLVRTGIDTQYF. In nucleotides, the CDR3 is TGTGCCAGCAGCTTAGTTCGGACAGGGATAGATACGCAGTATTTT. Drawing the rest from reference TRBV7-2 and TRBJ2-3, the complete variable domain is GAGVSQSPSNKVTEKGKDVELRCDPISGHTALYWYRQSLGQGLEFLIYFQGNSAPDKSGLPSDRFSAERTGGSVSTLTIQRTQQEDSAVYLCASSLVRTGIDTQYFGPGTRLTVL.

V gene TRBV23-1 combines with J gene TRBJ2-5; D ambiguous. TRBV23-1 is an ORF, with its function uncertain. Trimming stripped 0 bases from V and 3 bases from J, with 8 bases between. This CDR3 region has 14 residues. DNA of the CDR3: TGCGCCAGCAGTCAATCAATCCCGGAAGAGACCCAGTACTTC. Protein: CASSQSIPEETQYF.

For the CDR3, the DNA is TGTGCCAGCAGCCAATCTCCCGTAGCGGCCGGGGACGAGCAGTACTTC. This gives the protein CASSQSPVAAGDEQYF. This chain uses TRBV4-2 with TRBJ2-7; perhaps TRBD2 as D (6 bases). CDR3 length equals 16 residues. The V gene's germline CDR1 is LGHNA and CDR2 YNFKEQ. V lost 2 bases and J lost 5, with 19 bases in between.

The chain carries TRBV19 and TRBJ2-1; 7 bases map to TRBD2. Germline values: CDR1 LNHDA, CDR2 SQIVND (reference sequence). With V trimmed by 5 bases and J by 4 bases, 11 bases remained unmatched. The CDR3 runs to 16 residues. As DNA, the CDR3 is TGTGCCAGTAGTGGTCTTGGGCTAGCGGAATACAATGAGCAGTTCTTC. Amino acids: CASSGLGLAEYNEQFF.

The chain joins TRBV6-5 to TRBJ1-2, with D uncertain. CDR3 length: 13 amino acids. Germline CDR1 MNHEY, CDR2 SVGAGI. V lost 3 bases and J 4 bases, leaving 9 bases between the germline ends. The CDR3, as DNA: TGTGCCAGCAGTTATAGCTGGCGCTATGGCTACACCTTC. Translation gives CASSYSWRYGYTF.

In DNA form, the CDR3 reads TGTGCCAGAGGGGGGATCAAGCGGGATAAATCCTACAATGAGCAGTTCTTC. Amino acids: CARGGIKRDKSYNEQFF. V usage is TRBV19 and J usage is TRBJ2-1; tentatively, D is TRBD2 (7 bases). V was cut by 9 bases and J by 1 base, with 22 bases left in between. CDR3 length: 17 residues. Per germline, CDR1 LNHDA and CDR2 SQIVND (reference sequence).

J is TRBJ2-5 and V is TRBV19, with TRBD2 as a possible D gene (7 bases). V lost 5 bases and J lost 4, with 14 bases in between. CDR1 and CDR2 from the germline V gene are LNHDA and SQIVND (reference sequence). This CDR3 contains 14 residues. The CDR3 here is CASSLLGGGETQYF. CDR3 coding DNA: TGTGCCAGTAGTCTCCTAGGGGGGGGAGAGACCCAGTACTTC.

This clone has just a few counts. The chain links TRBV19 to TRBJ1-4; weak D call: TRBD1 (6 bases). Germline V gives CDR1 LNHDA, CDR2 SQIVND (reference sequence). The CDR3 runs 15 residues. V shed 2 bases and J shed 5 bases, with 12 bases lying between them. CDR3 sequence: CASSISGGENEKLFF. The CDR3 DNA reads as TGTGCCAGTAGTATATCGGGGGGCGAAAATGAAAAACTGTTTTTT.

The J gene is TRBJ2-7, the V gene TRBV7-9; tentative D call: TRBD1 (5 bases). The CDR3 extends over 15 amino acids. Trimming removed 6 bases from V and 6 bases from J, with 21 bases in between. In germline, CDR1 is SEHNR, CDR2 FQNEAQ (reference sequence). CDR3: CASSLGLGVLSEQYF. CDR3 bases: TGTGCCAGCAGTCTCGGGCTAGGGGTTCTTAGCGAGCAGTACTTC.

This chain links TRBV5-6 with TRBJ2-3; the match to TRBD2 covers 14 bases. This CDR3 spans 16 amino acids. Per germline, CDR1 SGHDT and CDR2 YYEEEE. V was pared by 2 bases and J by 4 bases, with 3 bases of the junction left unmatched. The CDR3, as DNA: TGTGCCAGCAGCTTCCTGACTAGCGGGGGGGCAGATACGCAGTATTTT. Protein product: CASSFLTSGGADTQYF.

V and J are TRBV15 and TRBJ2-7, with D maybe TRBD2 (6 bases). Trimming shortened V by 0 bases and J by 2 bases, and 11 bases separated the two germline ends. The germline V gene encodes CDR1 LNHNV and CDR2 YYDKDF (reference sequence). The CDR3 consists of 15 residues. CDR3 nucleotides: TGTGCCACCAGCAGAGATCATCTAGCGCCCTACGAGCAGTACTTC. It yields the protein CATSRDHLAPYEQYF. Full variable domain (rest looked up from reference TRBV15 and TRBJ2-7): DAMVIQNPRYQVTQFGKPVTLSCSQTLNHNVMYWYQQKSSQAPKLLFHYYDKDFNNEADTPDNFQSRRPNTSFCFLDIRSPGLGDTAMYLCATSRDHLAPYEQYFGPGTRLTVT.

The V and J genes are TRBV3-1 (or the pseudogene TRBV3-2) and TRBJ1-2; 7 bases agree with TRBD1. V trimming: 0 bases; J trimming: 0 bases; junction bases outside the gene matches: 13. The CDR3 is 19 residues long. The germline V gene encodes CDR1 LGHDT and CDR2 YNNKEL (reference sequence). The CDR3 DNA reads TGTGCCAGCAGCCAAGATCCCCCCAGGGACAGACAAGCTAACTATGGCTACACCTTC. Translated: CASSQDPPRDRQANYGYTF.

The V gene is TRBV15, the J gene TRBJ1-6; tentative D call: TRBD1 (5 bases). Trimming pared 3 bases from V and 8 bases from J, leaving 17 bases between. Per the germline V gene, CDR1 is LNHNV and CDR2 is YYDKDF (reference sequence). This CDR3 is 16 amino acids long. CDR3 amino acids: CATSRLYGAADSPLHF. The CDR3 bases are TGTGCCACCAGCAGGTTATATGGGGCGGCGGATTCACCCCTCCACTTT. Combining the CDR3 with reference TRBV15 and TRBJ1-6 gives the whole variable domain DAMVIQNPRYQVTQFGKPVTLSCSQTLNHNVMYWYQQKSSQAPKLLFHYYDKDFNNEADTPDNFQSRRPNTSFCFLDIRSPGLGDTAMYLCATSRLYGAADSPLHFGNGTRLTVT.

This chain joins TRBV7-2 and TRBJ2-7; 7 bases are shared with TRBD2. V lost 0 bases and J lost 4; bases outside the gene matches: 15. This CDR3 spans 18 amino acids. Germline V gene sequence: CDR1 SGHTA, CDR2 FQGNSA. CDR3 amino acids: CASSLAPGGTGSTYEQYF. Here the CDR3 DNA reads TGTGCCAGCAGCTTAGCGCCGGGGGGAACAGGTTCAACTTACGAGCAGTACTTC.

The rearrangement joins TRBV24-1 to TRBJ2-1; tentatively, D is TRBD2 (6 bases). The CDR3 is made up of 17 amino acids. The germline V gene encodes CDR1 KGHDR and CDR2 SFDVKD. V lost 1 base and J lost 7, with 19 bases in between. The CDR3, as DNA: TGTGCCACCAGTGATTTTGGGGGGACGGACCGTCGGAATGAGCAGTTCTTC. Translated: CATSDFGGTDRRNEQFF.

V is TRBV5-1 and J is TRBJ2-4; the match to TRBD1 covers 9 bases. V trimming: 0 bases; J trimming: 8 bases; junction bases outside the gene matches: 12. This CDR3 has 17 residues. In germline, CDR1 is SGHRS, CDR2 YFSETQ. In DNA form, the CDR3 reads TGCGCCAGCAGCTTGGGAACAGGGGGCTTTGAGCCTTACATTCAGTACTTC. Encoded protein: CASSLGTGGFEPYIQYF. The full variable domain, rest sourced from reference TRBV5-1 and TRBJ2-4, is KAGVTQTPRYLIKTRGQQVTLSCSPISGHRSVSWYQQTPGQGLQFLFEYFSETQRNKGNFPGRFSGRQFSNSRSEMNVSTLELGDSALYLCASSLGTGGFEPYIQYFGAGTRLSVL.

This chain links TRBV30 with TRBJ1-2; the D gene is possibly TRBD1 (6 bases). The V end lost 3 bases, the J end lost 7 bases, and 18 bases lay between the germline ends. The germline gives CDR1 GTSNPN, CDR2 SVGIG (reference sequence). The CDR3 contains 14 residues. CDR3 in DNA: TGTGCCTGGAGCCGCGTCACAACCAGGGGTGGCTACACCTTC. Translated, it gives CAWSRVTTRGGYTF.

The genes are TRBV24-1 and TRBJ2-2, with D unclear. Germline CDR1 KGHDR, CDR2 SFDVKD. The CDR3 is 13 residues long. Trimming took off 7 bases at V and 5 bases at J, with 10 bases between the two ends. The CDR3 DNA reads TGTGCCACCAGCAGATCAATTACCGGGGAGCTGTTTTTT. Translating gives CATSRSITGELFF.

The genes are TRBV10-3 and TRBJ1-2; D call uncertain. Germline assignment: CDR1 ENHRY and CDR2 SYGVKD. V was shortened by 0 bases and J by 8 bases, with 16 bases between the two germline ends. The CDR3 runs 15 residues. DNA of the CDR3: TGTGCCATCAGTGAGTCGAGGGAGCAGGCGGGCGGCTACACCTTC. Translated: CAISESREQAGGYTF.

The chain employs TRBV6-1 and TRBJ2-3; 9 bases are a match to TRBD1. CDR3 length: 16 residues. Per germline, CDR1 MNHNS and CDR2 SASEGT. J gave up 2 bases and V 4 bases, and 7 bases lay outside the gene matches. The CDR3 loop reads CASSVAGTGYTDTQYF. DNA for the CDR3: TGTGCCAGCAGTGTAGCCGGGACAGGGTACACAGATACGCAGTATTTT.

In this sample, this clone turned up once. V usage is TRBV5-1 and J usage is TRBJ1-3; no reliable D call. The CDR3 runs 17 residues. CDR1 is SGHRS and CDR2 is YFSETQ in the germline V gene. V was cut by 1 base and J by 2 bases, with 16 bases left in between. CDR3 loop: CASSLNPGAGTGNTIYF. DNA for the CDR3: TGCGCCAGCAGCTTGAACCCCGGCGCGGGGACTGGAAACACCATATATTTT.

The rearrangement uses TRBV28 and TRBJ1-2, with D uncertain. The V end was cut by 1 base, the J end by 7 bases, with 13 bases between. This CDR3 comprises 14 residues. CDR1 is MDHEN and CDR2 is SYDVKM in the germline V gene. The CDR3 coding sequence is TGTGCCAGCAGTTTATTTGGAGGGTGGGGTGGCTACACCTTC. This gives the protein CASSLFGGWGGYTF.